Each of the 32 T cell receptor beta chains below was sequenced from the same sample in a study of T-cell reconstitution after alpha-beta-depleted transplantation in children. The library targeted TCRbeta and was prepared with unique molecular identifiers. MiXCR was run by TCRdb on the PCR reads, yielding one entry per CDR3 protein. The data show roughly 310,000 distinct CDR3 sequences, 23% seen once. The material was PBMCs, mostly from graft donor cells, obtained 180 days after TCRalphabeta/CD19-depleted stem cell transplant. Receptors originate from a male patient aged 10-17 years who had a stem cell transplant for acute lymphoblastic leukemia, so the T cells may come from the graft donor.

In its sample, this clonotype was seen a few times. The chain combines TRBV11-2 with TRBJ2-2, with a possible D match to TRBD1 (5 bases). V gave up 0 bases and J gave up 8 bases, with 16 bases separating them. Germline V gene data show CDR1 as SGHAT and CDR2 as FQNNGV. The CDR3 has 16 residues. This chain's CDR3 is CASSLDYRISKGELFF. CDR3 nucleotides: TGTGCCAGCAGCTTAGATTACAGGATCAGTAAGGGGGAGCTGTTTTTT.

DNA of the CDR3: TGCGCCAGCAGCTTGGGACCCAGGAGGCGACAAGAGACCCAGTACTTC. Amino acid sequence: CASSLGPRRRQETQYF. This sequence joins TRBV5-1 and TRBJ2-5; a weak D match, TRBD2 (5 bases). V was shortened by 0 bases and J by 2 bases, with 14 bases between the two germline ends. This CDR3 spans 16 amino acids. Germline assignment: CDR1 SGHRS and CDR2 YFSETQ.

This clonotype was seen repeatedly, ten times or more. The chain has TRBV7-8 and TRBJ2-5, with D possibly TRBD1 on 5 matching bases. The V end was cut by 4 bases, the J end by 0 bases, with 15 bases between. Germline V lookup: CDR1 SGHVS, CDR2 FQNEAQ. The length of the CDR3 is 16 residues. The CDR3: CASSYLGGHYQETQYF. In nucleotides, the CDR3 is TGTGCCAGCAGCTACCTCGGTGGACACTACCAAGAGACCCAGTACTTC. Full variable domain (remainder filled in from reference TRBV7-8 and TRBJ2-5): GAGVSQSPRYKVAKRGQDVALRCDPISGHVSLFWYQQALGQGPEFLTYFQNEAQLDKSGLPSDRFFAERPEGSVSTLKIQRTQQEDSAVYLCASSYLGGHYQETQYFGPGTRLLVL.

This clonotype has only a few counts. The gene calls are TRBV15 and TRBJ2-3; no firm D call. Germline assignment: CDR1 LNHNV and CDR2 YYDKDF (reference sequence). CDR3 length: 16 amino acids. Trimming cost V 1 base and J 0 bases, with 11 bases left between them. Here the CDR3 reads CATSRGINPSTDTQYF. CDR3 in DNA: TGTGCCACCAGCAGAGGGATCAACCCTAGCACAGATACGCAGTATTTT.

This clonotype has only a few counts. The CDR3 sequence is CASSLGPIIAKNIQYF. In DNA form, the CDR3 reads TGTGCCAGCAGCTTGGGACCGATAATAGCCAAAAACATTCAGTACTTC. This chain uses TRBV7-8 with TRBJ2-4; D is perhaps TRBD1 or TRBD2 (5 bases each). Germline-derived CDR1 and CDR2 are SGHVS and FQNEAQ. This CDR3 has 16 residues. Trimming took 3 bases from V and 0 from J, leaving 12 bases between them.

This clonotype showed up just a few times. The chain has TRBV20-1 and TRBJ2-7, with 8 bases lining up with TRBD1. Looked up from germline, CDR1 is DFQATT and CDR2 is SNEGSKA (reference sequence). V dropped 1 base and J dropped 2; count of bases not matched to a gene: 7. This CDR3 has 15 residues. The CDR3 DNA reads TGCAGTGCTAGAGCCCCTCGACAGGGGACCTACGAGCAGTACTTC. Protein product: CSARAPRQGTYEQYF.

This clonotype was counted only a few times. V is TRBV29-1 and J is TRBJ1-2, with a weak D call TRBD1 (5 bases). This CDR3 is 14 amino acids long. V lost 2 bases and J 2 bases, leaving 12 bases between the germline ends. The V gene's germline CDR1 is SQVTM and CDR2 ANQGSEA. The CDR3, as DNA: TGCAGCGTTGAAAGGAAAGCAGGGAACTATGGCTACACCTTC. This gives the protein CSVERKAGNYGYTF.

This clonotype appeared a few times. The J gene is TRBJ2-1, the V gene TRBV7-9; the match to TRBD2 covers 13 bases. V lost 5 bases, J lost 0 bases, and 7 bases stayed unmatched. The CDR3 runs to 18 residues. Germline values: CDR1 SEHNR, CDR2 FQNEAQ (reference sequence). The CDR3 nucleotides read TGTGCCAGCAGCCAGACTAGCGGGAGGCCATACTCCTACAATGAGCAGTTCTTC. Its protein product is CASSQTSGRPYSYNEQFF.

This clonotype was detected only a few times. This chain connects TRBV5-6 to TRBJ2-7; D uncertain. The CDR3 is 13 amino acids. Trimming took 0 bases from V and 3 from J, leaving 7 bases between them. CDR1 and CDR2 from the germline V gene are SGHDT and YYEEEE. CDR3 residues: CASSLVWNYEQYF. The CDR3 DNA reads as TGTGCCAGCAGCTTGGTGTGGAACTACGAGCAGTACTTC.

V and J are TRBV20-1 and TRBJ2-7; D gene unclear. The germline CDR1 and CDR2 sequences are DFQATT and SNEGSKA (reference sequence). Trimming cost V 4 bases and J 0 bases, with 10 bases left between them. This CDR3 region has 13 residues. Here the CDR3 DNA reads TGCAGTGCTACCCTCGACCACTCCTACGAGCAGTACTTC. This encodes CSATLDHSYEQYF.

This clonotype occurred a few times. The chain carries TRBV6-6 and TRBJ2-7, with 8 bases that match TRBD1. Per the germline V gene, CDR1 is MNHNY and CDR2 is SVGAGI (reference sequence). V shed 8 bases, J shed 3 bases, and the junction held 6 bases outside the gene matches. The CDR3 extends over 13 amino acids. Here the CDR3 DNA reads TGTGCCAGCCAACGGGACAGGTTCTACGAGCAGTACTTC. Translation: CASQRDRFYEQYF.

The chain employs TRBV6-2 or TRBV6-3 and TRBJ2-7; TRBD1 might be the D (6 bases). Germline loops: CDR1 MNHEY, CDR2 SVGEGT. V lost 7 bases to trimming and J lost 3 bases, with 19 bases between them. This CDR3 has 15 residues. CDR3 coding DNA: TGTGCCAGCATCAGGACGAGCGCGACAGGCTACGAGCAGTACTTC. Amino acids: CASIRTSATGYEQYF.

The table lists this clonotype with a few counts. The CDR3 sequence: CASKGPTDTQYF. The CDR3 DNA reads TGTGCCAGCAAAGGCCCCACAGATACGCAGTATTTT. The chain is built from TRBV7-9 and TRBJ2-3; D not resolved. CDR1 and CDR2 (germline): SEHNR, FQNEAQ (reference sequence). Trimming pared 7 bases from V and 2 bases from J, leaving 7 bases between. The CDR3 spans 12 residues.

V and J are TRBV20-1 and TRBJ1-5; D remains ambiguous. Germline lookup yields CDR1 DFQATT and CDR2 SNEGSKA (reference sequence). The CDR3 loop spans 13 amino acids. Trimming stripped 5 bases from V and 0 bases from J, with 8 bases between. CDR3 bases: TGCAGTGCTTTACAGATTAGCAATCAGCCCCAGCATTTT. Protein sequence: CSALQISNQPQHF.

This clonotype was seen a handful of times. The V and J genes are TRBV6-1 and TRBJ2-3; a weak D match, TRBD1 (6 bases). Trimming took 6 bases from V and 4 from J, leaving 11 bases between them. CDR3 length: 13 amino acids. Germline CDR1 is MNHNS and CDR2 is SASEGT. CDR3 region: CASRTGFSDTQYF. The CDR3 nucleotides read TGTGCCAGCAGAACAGGGTTTTCAGATACGCAGTATTTT.

This chain connects TRBV10-3 to TRBJ2-3; the D gene could be TRBD1 or TRBD2 (5 bases each). The ends were cut back, 6 bases at V and 0 bases at J, with 13 bases in the middle. CDR1 and CDR2 (germline): ENHRY, SYGVKD. This CDR3 has 15 amino acids. The CDR3 is CAISAGTDSTDTQYF. The CDR3 nucleotides read TGTGCCATCAGCGCCGGGACGGATAGCACAGATACGCAGTATTTT.

The chain links TRBV20-1 to TRBJ2-1; 9 nucleotides align to TRBD2. J lost 8 bases, V lost 0 bases, and 8 bases had no gene match. Germline V lookup: CDR1 DFQATT, CDR2 SNEGSKA (reference sequence). The CDR3 covers 15 residues. The CDR3 reads CSARDVAGVRDEQFF. The CDR3 DNA reads TGCAGTGCTAGAGATGTAGCGGGAGTTAGAGATGAGCAGTTCTTC.

The V and J genes are TRBV6-4 and TRBJ1-2; a possible D gene is TRBD1 (5 bases). This CDR3 has 17 residues. The germline V and J ends were trimmed by 7 bases and 5 bases, with 26 bases remaining between them. Germline CDR1 is MRHNA and CDR2 is SNTAGT. The CDR3: CASNRDPLLLIQYGYTF. The CDR3 DNA reads as TGTGCCAGCAACCGGGACCCACTTTTGCTTATCCAATATGGCTACACCTTC.

The chain links TRBV3-1 to TRBJ2-3; tentatively, D is TRBD1 or TRBD2 (5 bases each). Germline CDR1 LGHDT, CDR2 YNNKEL (reference sequence). V dropped 4 bases and J dropped 0 bases, with 14 bases sitting between them. The CDR3 runs to 16 residues. CDR3: CASSPGTVHSTDTQYF. The CDR3 DNA sequence: TGTGCCAGCAGCCCCGGGACCGTCCATAGCACAGATACGCAGTATTTT.

This clonotype was recorded a few times. The gene calls are TRBV20-1 and TRBJ2-7, with 7 bases aligning to TRBD2. The CDR3 contains 13 residues. Trimming cost V 4 bases and J 1 base; bases outside gene matches: 4. Germline CDR1 DFQATT, CDR2 SNEGSKA (reference sequence). CDR3 in amino acids: CSATGGSSYEQYF. As DNA, the CDR3 is TGCAGTGCTACCGGGGGGTCATCCTACGAGCAGTACTTC.

This clonotype appeared many times. At one end, the junction sequence differs from germline, possibly due to a read error. This chain connects TRBV5-1 to TRBJ2-1; 9 positions agree with TRBD2. CDR3 length equals 15 residues. Per the germline V gene, CDR1 is SGHRS and CDR2 is YFSETQ. The CDR3 DNA reads TGCGCCAGCCGCTTAGCGGGAGCTTCCTACAATGAGCAGTTCTTC. Translation: CASRLAGASYNEQFF.

V usage is TRBV6-4 and J usage is TRBJ2-3; perhaps TRBD2 as D (6 bases). CDR3 length: 18 residues. The V end lost 3 bases, the J end lost 5 bases, and 24 bases lay between the germline ends. Germline V gene lookup returns CDR1 MRHNA and CDR2 SNTAGT. The CDR3 reads CASSECGIWLIGEDTQYF. CDR3 nucleotides: TGTGCCAGCAGTGAGTGCGGGATATGGCTGATAGGGGAAGATACGCAGTATTTT.

In this sample, this clonotype turned up a few times. This chain links TRBV6-1 with TRBJ2-3, with a weak D call TRBD1 (5 bases). The CDR3 runs 15 residues. Germline CDR1 MNHNS, CDR2 SASEGT. V lost 10 bases, J lost 1 base, and 18 bases lay in between. Written as DNA, the CDR3 is TGTGCCATCACACTGGGGCGCCTGGGCACAGATACGCAGTATTTT. Translated, it gives CAITLGRLGTDTQYF.

This clonotype appeared a few times. This chain's CDR3 is CASSPADPLGNEQFF. The CDR3 DNA reads as TGTGCCAGCAGCCCCGCAGATCCCCTAGGCAATGAGCAGTTCTTC. J is TRBJ2-1 and V is TRBV9; D ambiguous. The V gene lost 4 bases and the J gene lost 6 bases, with 17 bases spanning the gap. The CDR3 totals 15 residues. Germline V gene lookup returns CDR1 SGDLS and CDR2 YYNGEE.

CDR3: CASSLGGTSSEQFF. The CDR3 DNA is TGTGCCAGCAGCTTAGGCGGGACTAGTAGTGAGCAGTTCTTC. The J gene is TRBJ2-1, the V gene TRBV7-3; 8 bases fit TRBD2. Per germline, CDR1 SGHTA and CDR2 FQGTGA. The trim removed 2 bases at V and 9 bases at J, leaving 6 bases unmatched. This CDR3 spans 14 amino acids.

The J gene is TRBJ2-1, the V gene TRBV20-1; 11 nucleotides match TRBD2. This CDR3 comprises 16 residues. V lost 3 bases and J lost 2; bases outside the gene matches: 6. Germline values: CDR1 DFQATT, CDR2 SNEGSKA (reference sequence). CDR3 protein: CSASVHSGRAYNEQFF. The CDR3 DNA follows: TGCAGTGCTAGTGTACATAGCGGGAGGGCCTACAATGAGCAGTTCTTC.

The J gene is TRBJ2-5, the V gene TRBV19; weak D call: TRBD1 (6 bases). This CDR3 region has 13 residues. The germline CDR1 and CDR2 sequences are LNHDA and SQIVND (reference sequence). The V and J ends lost 10 bases and 3 bases respectively, with 15 bases between them. DNA of the CDR3: TGTGCCACTAATGACAGGTTTGAAGAGACCCAGTACTTC. It encodes CATNDRFEETQYF.

V is TRBV19 and J is TRBJ2-1; D is possibly TRBD1 (8 bases). This CDR3 comprises 15 residues. Germline values: CDR1 LNHDA, CDR2 SQIVND (reference sequence). V was clipped by 7 bases and J by 3 bases, with 16 bases between them. CDR3: CASKLTGGGYNEQFF. CDR3 bases: TGTGCCAGTAAACTTACAGGGGGGGGCTACAATGAGCAGTTCTTC.

This chain links TRBV7-6 with TRBJ2-1, with D possibly TRBD2 on 5 matching bases. Trimming took 4 bases from V and 4 from J, leaving 20 bases between them. Germline V gene sequence: CDR1 SGHVS, CDR2 FNYEAQ. CDR3 length equals 17 residues. The DNA for the CDR3 is TGTGCCAGCAGCTCCTTTTCCGCGGCTAGCATATACAATGAGCAGTTCTTC. As protein: CASSSFSAASIYNEQFF.

The chain uses TRBV5-1 and TRBJ2-1; D is ambiguous. CDR3 length equals 15 residues. Trimming took off 4 bases at V and 2 bases at J, with 13 bases between the two ends. Germline CDR1 is SGHRS and CDR2 is YFSETQ. For the CDR3, the DNA is TGCGCCAGCAGCACTCACACGGGTCCCTACAATGAGCAGTTCTTC. Its protein product is CASSTHTGPYNEQFF.

The chain joins TRBV11-1 to TRBJ2-1; TRBD2 matches at 8 bases. Looked up from germline, CDR1 is SGHAT and CDR2 is FQDESV (reference sequence). The CDR3 runs to 19 residues. The trim removed 5 bases at V and 5 bases at J, leaving 20 bases unmatched. CDR3 DNA: TGTGCCAGCAGCCTAGGGCAGGGCCTGAGGTTAGCGGGAAACAATGAGCAGTTCTTC. As protein: CASSLGQGLRLAGNNEQFF.

The V call is TRBV6-1, the J call TRBJ1-3, with D unresolved. Per the germline V gene, CDR1 is MNHNS and CDR2 is SASEGT. The CDR3 is 15 amino acids. Trimming stripped 7 bases from V and 8 bases from J, with 21 bases between. For the CDR3, the DNA is TGTGCCAGCACCTACGGGTACAGAATTAGGGACACCATATATTTT. It yields the protein CASTYGYRIRDTIYF.